The rows below give T cell receptor beta chains drawn from one sample of a study of radiotherapy plus CTLA-4 blockade in lung cancer. Data came from immunoSEQ multiplex PCR; TCRdb stores just in-frame clones and leaves some out. The table shows roughly 98,000 clones, with roughly four fifths occurring only once. This specimen consisted of peripheral blood, obtained from a patient treated with radiotherapy plus ipilimumab. The receptors here all came from a human donor with non-small cell lung cancer that progressed on radiotherapy plus ipilimumab. Each CDR3 is given with its conserved first and last residue. The D gene is left open where the match is weak. Size values are once, few and many counts, or a class for expanded clones, and some rows have none.

d_call,cdr3_length,v_call,clone_size,j_call,cdr3_nt,cdr3_aa
NA,16,TRBV4-2,NA,TRBJ2-1,TGTGCCAGCAGCCAAGATATAGGGCTGAATTACAATGAGCAGTTCTTC,CASSQDIGLNYNEQFF
NA,22,TRBV4-1,NA,TRBJ2-6,TGCGCCAGCAGCCAAGAACTGCCTAGGCAGGGCCTCATCTTGTCTGGGGCCAACGTCCTGACTTTC,CASSQELPRQGLILSGANVLTF
NA,15,TRBV2,NA,TRBJ2-2,TGTGCCAGCAGTGAAGAAAGGGGCAGCAGCGGGGAGCTGTTTTTT,CASSEERGSSGELFF
NA,14,TRBV14,NA,TRBJ1-1,TGTGCCAGCAGCCCCCGGACAGCGAGGTCTGAAGCTTTCTTT,CASSPRTARSEAFF
TRBD1,13,TRBV27,NA,TRBJ2-7,TGTGCCAGCAGGTGGACAGGGGGCGACGAGCAGTACTTC,CASRWTGGDEQYF
TRBD1,15,TRBV5-6,once,TRBJ1-5,TGTGCCAGCAGCTGGACAGGGAACGGCAATCAGCCCCAGCATTTT,CASSWTGNGNQPQHF
NA,14,TRBV7-2,once,TRBJ1-1,TGTGCCAGCAGTAGGACCAGTCAGAACACTGAAGCTTTCTTT,CASSRTSQNTEAFF
TRBD1,13,TRBV6-5,NA,TRBJ2-7,TGTGCCAGCGTTCGGGACAGACCCTACGAGCAGTACTTC,CASVRDRPYEQYF
NA,17,TRBV2,NA,TRBJ1-3,TGTGCCAGCAGTGAAGTACAGGCCCTGGACTCTGGAAACACCATATATTTT,CASSEVQALDSGNTIYF
TRBD1,16,TRBV18,NA,TRBJ2-7,TGTGCCAGCTCACCACGGACAGGGGGACCTTCCTACGAGCAGTACTTC,CASSPRTGGPSYEQYF
NA,14,TRBV5-1,NA,TRBJ1-3,TGCGCCAGCAGTCCTCAGGGCTCTGGAAACACCATATATTTT,CASSPQGSGNTIYF
NA,12,TRBV5-1,NA,TRBJ2-1,TGCGCCAGCAGCTTGGTTGACAATGAGCAGTTCTTC,CASSLVDNEQFF
TRBD1,12,TRBV6-1,NA,TRBJ2-4,TGTGCCAGCATATTACAGGGGGGAGTTCAGTACTTC,CASILQGGVQYF
NA,14,TRBV4-1,NA,TRBJ1-6,TGCGCCAGCAGCAAACACGGTCTGGAGTCACCCCTCCACTTT,CASSKHGLESPLHF
NA,15,TRBV19,NA,TRBJ1-6,TGTGCCAGTAGTACGGCGGGGGGCGGGGGGGCACCCCTCCACTTT,CASSTAGGGGAPLHF
NA,13,TRBV19,NA,TRBJ2-1,TGTGCCAGTGCCGGGACGCCATACAATGAGCAGTTCTTC,CASAGTPYNEQFF
NA,13,TRBV18,NA,TRBJ2-7,TGTGCCAGCTCACCCGGGAGTACCTACGAGCAGTACTTC,CASSPGSTYEQYF
NA,14,TRBV5-1,NA,TRBJ1-2,TGCGCCAGCAGCTTGGCCAAGGAATTTCATGGCTACACCTTC,CASSLAKEFHGYTF
NA,15,TRBV7-3,NA,TRBJ1-2,TGTGCCAGCAAGCGGTCCAACGATTTTTTCTATGGCTACACCTTC,CASKRSNDFFYGYTF
NA,15,TRBV27,NA,TRBJ2-7,TGTGCCAGCAGTTTTGGCAGGGGACCTGCCTACGAGCAGTACTTC,CASSFGRGPAYEQYF
NA,12,TRBV28,NA,TRBJ2-3,TGTGCCAGCAGTTCGGGGGCAAATACGCAGTATTTT,CASSSGANTQYF
NA,9,TRBV27,NA,TRBJ2-7,TGTGCCAGCGACAGGACGACGTACTTC,CASDRTTYF
NA,12,TRBV2,NA,TRBJ2-7,TGTGCCAGCGGACTGGAAACCTACGAGCAGTACTTC,CASGLETYEQYF
NA,13,TRBV6-5,once,TRBJ1-2,TGTGCCAGCAGGACTGGACAAAACTATGGCTACACCTTC,CASRTGQNYGYTF
TRBD1,16,TRBV11-2,NA,TRBJ2-1,TGTGCCAGCAGCTTAGAAACAGGGGGCCGCTACAATGAGCAGTTCTTC,CASSLETGGRYNEQFF
NA,12,TRBV6-6,NA,TRBJ2-5,TGTGCCAGCAGCCCAGGGCAAGAGACCCAGTACTTC,CASSPGQETQYF
NA,13,TRBV11-2,NA,TRBJ1-1,TGTGCCAGCAGCTTCGGGGGGCACACTGAAGCTTTCTTT,CASSFGGHTEAFF
TRBD1,16,TRBV5-5,NA,TRBJ2-7,TGTGCCAGCAAAGAAGTCCTGGGACAGGGTGCCTACGAGCAGTACTTC,CASKEVLGQGAYEQYF
TRBD1,15,TRBV7-9,NA,TRBJ2-2,TGTGCCAGCAGCTCGACAGGGGTGAACACCGGGGAGCTGTTTTTT,CASSSTGVNTGELFF
NA,11,TRBV18,NA,TRBJ1-1,TGTGCCAGCAGCAAGGGTACTGAAGCTTTCTTT,CASSKGTEAFF
NA,13,TRBV5-4,NA,TRBJ2-1,TGTGCCAGCAGGGATGGTTTGATGAATGAGCAGTTCTTC,CASRDGLMNEQFF
NA,14,TRBV7-2,NA,TRBJ2-3,TGTGCCAGCAGCCCAGGACAGTACGCAGATACGCAGTATTTT,CASSPGQYADTQYF
NA,14,TRBV6-5,NA,TRBJ2-3,TGTGCCAGCAGTTACAACAGACGCACAGATACGCAGTATTTT,CASSYNRRTDTQYF
NA,14,TRBV7-6,NA,TRBJ2-3,TGTGCCAGCAGCTCGGGGGCCTACACAGATACGCAGTATTTT,CASSSGAYTDTQYF
NA,11,TRBV6-1,NA,TRBJ2-3,TGTGCCAGCACCTCAGCAGATACGCAGTATTTT,CASTSADTQYF
NA,12,TRBV5-4,NA,TRBJ1-1,TGTGCCAGCAGCTTGGACAGTTATGAAGCTTTCTTT,CASSLDSYEAFF
NA,13,TRBV6-5,NA,TRBJ2-7,TGTGCCAGCAGTTTCCGGGGGTTCGGTGAGCAGTACTTC,CASSFRGFGEQYF
NA,14,TRBV11-3,NA,TRBJ2-3,TGTGCCAGCAGCTTTGGGCTGTACACAGATACGCAGTATTTT,CASSFGLYTDTQYF
NA,12,TRBV2,NA,TRBJ1-2,TGTGCCAGGAATCGACAAAAGGAGGGCTACACCTTC,CARNRQKEGYTF
TRBD1,18,TRBV7-9,NA,TRBJ2-3,TGTGCCAGCAGCCCGCCGGGACAGGGAGCCTCTAGCACAGATACGCAGTATTTT,CASSPPGQGASSTDTQYF
TRBD2,14,TRBV28,few,TRBJ2-7,TGTGCCAGCAGTTTCGGCGGGGGATACTACGAGCAGTACTTC,CASSFGGGYYEQYF
NA,14,TRBV11-2,NA,TRBJ1-1,TGTGCCAGCAGCCAACGGGGGAGCTACACTGAAGCTTTCTTT,CASSQRGSYTEAFF
TRBD1,16,TRBV5-1,once,TRBJ1-4,TGCGCCAGCAGCTTGAGATTGGGACAGGGGAATGAAAAACTGTTTTTT,CASSLRLGQGNEKLFF
TRBD2,16,TRBV7-2,NA,TRBJ2-3,TGTGCCAGCAGCGACCTGACTAGCGGGGGGAGGGATACGCAGTATTTT,CASSDLTSGGRDTQYF
NA,15,TRBV18,NA,TRBJ1-5,TGTGCCAGCTCACCACCCGGCCAGAGCAATCAGCCCCAGCATTTT,CASSPPGQSNQPQHF